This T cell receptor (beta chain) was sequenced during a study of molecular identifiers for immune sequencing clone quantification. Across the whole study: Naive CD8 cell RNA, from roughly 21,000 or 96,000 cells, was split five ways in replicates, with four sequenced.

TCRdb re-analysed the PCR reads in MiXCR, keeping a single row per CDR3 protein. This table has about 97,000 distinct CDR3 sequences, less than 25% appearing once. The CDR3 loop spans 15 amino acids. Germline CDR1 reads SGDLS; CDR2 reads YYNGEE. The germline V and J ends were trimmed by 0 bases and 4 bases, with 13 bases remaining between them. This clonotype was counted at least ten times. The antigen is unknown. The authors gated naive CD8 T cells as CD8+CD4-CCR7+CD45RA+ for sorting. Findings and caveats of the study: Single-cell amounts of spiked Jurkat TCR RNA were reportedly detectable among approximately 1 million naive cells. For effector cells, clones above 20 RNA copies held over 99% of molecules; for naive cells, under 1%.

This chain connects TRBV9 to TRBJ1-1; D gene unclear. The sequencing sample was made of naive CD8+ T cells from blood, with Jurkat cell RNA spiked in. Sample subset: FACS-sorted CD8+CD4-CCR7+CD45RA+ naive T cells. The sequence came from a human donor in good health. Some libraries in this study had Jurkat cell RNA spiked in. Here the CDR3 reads CASSVGRNGFTEAFF. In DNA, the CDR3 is TGTGCCAGCAGCGTAGGCAGGAACGGGTTCACTGAAGCTTTCTTT.